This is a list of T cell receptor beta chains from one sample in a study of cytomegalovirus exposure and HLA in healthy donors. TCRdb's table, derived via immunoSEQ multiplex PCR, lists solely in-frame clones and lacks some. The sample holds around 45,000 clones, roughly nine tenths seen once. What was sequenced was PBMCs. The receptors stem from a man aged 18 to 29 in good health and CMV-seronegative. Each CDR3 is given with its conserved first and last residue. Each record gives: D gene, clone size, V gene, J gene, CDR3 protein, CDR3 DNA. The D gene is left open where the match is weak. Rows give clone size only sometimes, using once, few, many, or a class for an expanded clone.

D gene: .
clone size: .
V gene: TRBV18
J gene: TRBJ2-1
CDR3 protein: CASSPPLAGYNEQFF
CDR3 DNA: TGTGCCAGCTCACCTCCCTTGGCGGGATACAATGAGCAGTTCTTC

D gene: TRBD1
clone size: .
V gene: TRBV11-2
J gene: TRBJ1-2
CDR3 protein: CASSSRDRTNYGYTF
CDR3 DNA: TGTGCCAGCAGCTCCCGGGACAGGACTAACTATGGCTACACCTTC

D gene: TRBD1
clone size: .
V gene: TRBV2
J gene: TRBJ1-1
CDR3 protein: CASSADRGNTEAFF
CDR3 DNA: TGTGCCAGCAGCGCAGACAGGGGGAACACTGAAGCTTTCTTT

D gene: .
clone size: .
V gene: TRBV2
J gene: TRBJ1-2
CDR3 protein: CASRKSDSYGYTF
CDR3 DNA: TGTGCCAGCAGGAAGTCTGACAGCTATGGCTACACCTTC

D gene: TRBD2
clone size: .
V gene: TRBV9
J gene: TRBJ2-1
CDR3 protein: CASSYLTSGSTYNEQFF
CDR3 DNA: TGTGCCAGCAGCTATTTGACTAGCGGGAGTACCTACAATGAGCAGTTCTTC

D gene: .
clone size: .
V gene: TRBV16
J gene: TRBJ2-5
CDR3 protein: CASSQSWAGPSQETQYF
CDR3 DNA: TGTGCCAGCAGCCAATCGTGGGCAGGGCCGAGTCAAGAGACCCAGTACTTC

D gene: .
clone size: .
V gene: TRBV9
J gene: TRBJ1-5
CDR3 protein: CASSIGDINQPQHF
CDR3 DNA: TGTGCCAGCAGTATTGGGGACATCAATCAGCCCCAGCATTTT

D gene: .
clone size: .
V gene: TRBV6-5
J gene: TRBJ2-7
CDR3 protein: CAPWPPDSGEQYF
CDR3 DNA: TGTGCCCCCTGGCCCCCGGACAGTGGCGAGCAGTACTTC

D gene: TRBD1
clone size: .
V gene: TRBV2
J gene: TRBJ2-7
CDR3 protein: CASNSGQGVDEQYF
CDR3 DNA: TGTGCCAGCAATTCGGGACAGGGAGTCGACGAGCAGTACTTC

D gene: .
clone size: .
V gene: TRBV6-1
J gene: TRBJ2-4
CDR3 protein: CASSASPGADKNIQYF
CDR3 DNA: TGTGCCAGCAGTGCCTCCCCAGGGGCTGACAAAAACATTCAGTACTTC

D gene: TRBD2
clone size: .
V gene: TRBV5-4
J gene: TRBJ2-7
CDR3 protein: CASSSLAGVDYEQYF
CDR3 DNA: TGCGCCAGCAGCTCACTAGCGGGGGTGGACTACGAGCAGTACTTC

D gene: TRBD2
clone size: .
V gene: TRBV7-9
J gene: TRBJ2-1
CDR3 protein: CASSLDLAGDEQFF
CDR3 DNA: TGTGCCAGCAGCTTAGATCTAGCGGGAGACGAGCAGTTCTTC

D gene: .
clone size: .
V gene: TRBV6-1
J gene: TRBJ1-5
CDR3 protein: CASSEMDSFNQPQHF
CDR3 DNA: TGTGCCAGCAGTGAAATGGACAGTTTCAATCAGCCCCAGCATTTT

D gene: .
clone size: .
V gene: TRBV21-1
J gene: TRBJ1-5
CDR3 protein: CASSKEGTERKNQPQHF
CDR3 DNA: TGTGCCAGCAGCAAAGAAGGGACAGAGAGAAAGAATCAGCCCCAGCATTTT

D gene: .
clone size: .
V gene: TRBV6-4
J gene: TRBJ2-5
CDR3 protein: CASMGGETQYF
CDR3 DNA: TGTGCCAGCATGGGGGGAGAGACCCAGTACTTC

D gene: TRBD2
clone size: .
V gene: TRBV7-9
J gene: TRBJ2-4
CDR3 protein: CASSPGGQGLPKNIQYF
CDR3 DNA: TGTGCCAGCAGCCCGGGGGGGCAGGGTCTTCCCAAAAACATTCAGTACTTC

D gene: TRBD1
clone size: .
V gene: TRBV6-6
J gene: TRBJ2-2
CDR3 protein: CASEGQGQSGELFF
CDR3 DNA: TGTGCCTCCGAGGGACAGGGTCAATCCGGGGAGCTGTTTTTT

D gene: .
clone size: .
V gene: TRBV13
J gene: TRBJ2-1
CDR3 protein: CASSFRDNEQFF
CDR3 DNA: TGTGCCAGCAGCTTCAGGGACAATGAGCAGTTCTTC

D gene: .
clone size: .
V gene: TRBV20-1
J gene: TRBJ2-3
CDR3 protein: CSANTDTQYF
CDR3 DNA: TGCAGTGCCAACACAGATACGCAGTATTTT

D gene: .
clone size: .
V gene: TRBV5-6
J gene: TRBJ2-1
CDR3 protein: CASTHNNEQFF
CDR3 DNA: TGTGCCAGCACCCACAACAATGAGCAGTTCTTC

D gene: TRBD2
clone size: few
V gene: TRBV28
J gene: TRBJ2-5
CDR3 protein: CASSLSPLAPYQETQYF
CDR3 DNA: TGTGCCAGCAGTCTATCCCCACTAGCGCCGTACCAAGAGACCCAGTACTTC

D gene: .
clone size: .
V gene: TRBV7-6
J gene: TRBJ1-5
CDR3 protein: CASGPGSNQPQHF
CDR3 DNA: TGTGCCAGTGGTCCGGGGAGCAATCAGCCCCAGCATTTT

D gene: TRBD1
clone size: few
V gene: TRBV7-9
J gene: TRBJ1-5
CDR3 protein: CASSWGQGHQPQHF
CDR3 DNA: TGTGCCAGCAGCTGGGGACAGGGGCATCAGCCCCAGCATTTT

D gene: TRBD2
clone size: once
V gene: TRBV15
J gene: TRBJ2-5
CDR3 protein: CATSSWSGRARETQYF
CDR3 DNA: TGTGCCACCAGCAGTTGGAGCGGGAGGGCCAGGGAGACCCAGTACTTC

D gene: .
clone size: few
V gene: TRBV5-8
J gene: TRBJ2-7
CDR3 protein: CASSLEQGTYEQYF
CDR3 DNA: TGTGCCAGCAGCTTGGAGCAGGGTACCTACGAGCAGTACTTC

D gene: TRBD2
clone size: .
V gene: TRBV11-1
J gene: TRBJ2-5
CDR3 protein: CASTSPASGRNQETQYF
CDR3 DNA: TGTGCCAGCACCTCCCCGGCTAGCGGGAGAAATCAAGAGACCCAGTACTTC

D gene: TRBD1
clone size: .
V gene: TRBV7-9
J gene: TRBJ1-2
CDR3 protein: CASRPGTGGIYGYTF
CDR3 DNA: TGTGCCAGCAGACCAGGGACAGGGGGCATCTATGGCTACACCTTC

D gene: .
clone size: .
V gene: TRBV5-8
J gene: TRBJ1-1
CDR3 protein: CASSLRRENTEAFF
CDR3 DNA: TGTGCCAGCAGCTTACGACGGGAGAACACTGAAGCTTTCTTT

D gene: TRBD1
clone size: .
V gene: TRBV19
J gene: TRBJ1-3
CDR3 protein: CASSSQGGTGNTIYF
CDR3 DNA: TGTGCCAGTAGTTCACAGGGGGGAACTGGAAACACCATATATTTT

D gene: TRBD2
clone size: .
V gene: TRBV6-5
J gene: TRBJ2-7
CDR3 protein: CASSYGTNSYEQYF
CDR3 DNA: TGTGCCAGCAGTTACGGGACTAACTCCTACGAGCAGTACTTC